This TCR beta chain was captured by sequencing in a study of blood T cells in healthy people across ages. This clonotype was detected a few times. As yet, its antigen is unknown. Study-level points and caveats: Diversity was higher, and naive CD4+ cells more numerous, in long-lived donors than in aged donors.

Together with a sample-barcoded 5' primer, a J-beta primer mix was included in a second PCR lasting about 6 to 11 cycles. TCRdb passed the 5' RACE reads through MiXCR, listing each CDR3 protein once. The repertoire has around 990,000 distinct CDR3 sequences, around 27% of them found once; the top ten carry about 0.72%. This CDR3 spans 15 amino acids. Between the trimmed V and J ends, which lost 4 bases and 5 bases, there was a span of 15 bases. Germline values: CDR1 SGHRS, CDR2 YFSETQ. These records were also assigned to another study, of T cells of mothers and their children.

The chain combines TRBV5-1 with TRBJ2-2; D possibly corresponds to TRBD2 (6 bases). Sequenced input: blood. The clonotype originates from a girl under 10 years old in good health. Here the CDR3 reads CASSRELAATGELFF. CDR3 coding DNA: TGCGCCAGCAGCCGTGAATTAGCGGCGACCGGGGAGCTGTTTTTT.